Listed below are T cell receptor beta chains from one sample, sequenced in a study of T cell responses to AZD1222 COVID-19 vaccine. Produced via immunoSEQ multiplex PCR; TCRdb's table is partial and in-frame only. The data show 100,000 or so clones, 84% seen once. The material was peripheral blood, obtained on day 0 of AZD1222 vaccination. These receptors were taken from an adult in good health. The CDR3 runs from the conserved cysteine through the conserved F or W. A D gene is named only where the DNA matches it firmly. Not all rows give a size; the values are once, few, many and, for expanded clones, a class.

V gene	J gene	D gene	clone size	CDR3 protein	CDR3 DNA
TRBV5-1	TRBJ2-3	-	-	CASSLMGSADTQYF	TGCGCCAGCAGCTTGATGGGCTCAGCAGATACGCAGTATTTT
TRBV10-1	TRBJ1-1	-	once	CASSAKQGKAFF	TGCGCCAGCAGTGCCAAACAGGGAAAAGCTTTCTTT
TRBV4-2	TRBJ2-7	-	-	CASSQAVGASYEQYF	TGTGCCAGCAGCCAAGCCGTCGGTGCCTCCTACGAGCAGTACTTC
TRBV11-3	TRBJ2-3	TRBD2	-	CASSSGVSGRIGTDTQYF	TGTGCCAGCAGCTCCGGAGTCAGCGGGAGGATCGGCACAGATACGCAGTATTTT
TRBV9	TRBJ2-1	TRBD2	-	CASSVGGTSGNEQFF	TGTGCCAGCAGCGTAGGAGGGACTAGCGGCAATGAGCAGTTCTTC
TRBV2	TRBJ1-3	TRBD1	once	CASGEYRGAGNTIYF	TGTGCCAGCGGGGAATACAGGGGAGCCGGCAACACCATATATTTT
TRBV10-3	TRBJ1-2	-	-	CAISATEGGSGANYGYTF	TGTGCCATCAGTGCCACCGAAGGGGGATCGGGGGCTAACTATGGCTACACCTTC
TRBV27	TRBJ2-7	-	-	CASSLCPYEQYF	TGTGCCAGCAGTTTATGTCCCTACGAGCAGTACTTC
TRBV29-1	TRBJ1-1	-	-	CSVANSQNTEAFF	TGCAGCGTTGCAAACAGCCAGAACACTGAAGCTTTCTTT
TRBV29-1	TRBJ2-6	-	-	CSVDSSSGANVLTF	TGCAGCGTTGACTCCAGCTCTGGGGCCAACGTCCTGACTTTC
TRBV15	TRBJ2-3	-	-	CATSNHRWGEDTDTQYF	TGTGCCACCAGCAACCATCGCTGGGGCGAGGACACAGATACGCAGTATTTT
TRBV11-3	TRBJ1-1	-	-	CASSLGQGGTEAFF	TGTGCCAGCAGCTTAGGGCAGGGCGGGACTGAAGCTTTCTTT
TRBV18	TRBJ1-1	-	-	CASSRDARTMNTEAFF	TGTGCCAGCTCACGTGACGCGCGGACCATGAACACTGAAGCTTTCTTT
TRBV10-3	TRBJ2-1	-	-	CAGRRDVNNEQFF	TGTGCCGGGCGGCGGGACGTAAACAATGAGCAGTTCTTC
TRBV5-1	TRBJ1-5	-	-	CASSLEGSNQPQHF	TGCGCCAGCAGCTTGGAGGGGAGCAATCAGCCCCAGCATTTT
TRBV7-2	TRBJ1-2	-	-	CASSLTPPGHDGYTF	TGTGCCAGCAGCCTCACACCCCCGGGACATGATGGCTACACCTTC
TRBV9	TRBJ1-6	-	-	CASSAQGGNSPLHF	TGTGCCAGCAGCGCTCAGGGTGGCAATTCACCCCTCCACTTT
TRBV11-2	TRBJ2-1	TRBD2	few	CASSLGAGGYDNEQFF	TGTGCCAGCAGCTTAGGGGCGGGAGGGTACGACAATGAGCAGTTCTTC
TRBV5-1	TRBJ2-7	TRBD1	once	CASRFGTGNEQYF	TGCGCCAGCCGTTTCGGGACAGGGAACGAGCAGTACTTC
TRBV18	TRBJ1-4	TRBD1	-	CASSADRVGEKLFF	TGTGCCAGCTCAGCGGACAGGGTTGGCGAAAAACTGTTTTTT
TRBV6-2/TRBV6-3	TRBJ1-1	-	-	CASSPRPGGEAFF	TGTGCCAGCAGCCCACGCCCGGGGGGTGAAGCTTTCTTT
TRBV9	TRBJ2-2	-	once	CASSPPDGVGGRTGELFF	TGTGCCAGCAGCCCCCCAGATGGAGTGGGAGGACGGACCGGGGAGCTGTTTTTT
TRBV12-3/TRBV12-4	TRBJ1-2	TRBD1	-	CASRSQGENGYTF	TGTGCCAGCAGGTCACAGGGGGAGAATGGCTACACCTTC
TRBV3-1/TRBV3-2	TRBJ2-7	TRBD1	-	CASSLGQVTYEQYF	TGTGCCAGCAGCCTGGGACAGGTAACCTACGAGCAGTACTTC
TRBV5-4	TRBJ2-5	TRBD1	-	CASSLRGPRAQETQYF	TGTGCCAGCAGCTTAAGGGGGCCTCGGGCCCAAGAGACCCAGTACTTC
TRBV7-6	TRBJ2-3	-	-	CASSLSGLGTDTQYF	TGTGCCAGCAGCCTTTCTGGCCTTGGCACAGATACGCAGTATTTT
TRBV27	TRBJ1-1	TRBD1	-	CASSLNPGGITEAFF	TGTGCCAGCAGTTTAAATCCAGGGGGAATCACTGAAGCTTTCTTT
TRBV7-6	TRBJ2-2	TRBD2	-	CASSLTSGTNTGELFF	TGTGCCAGCAGCTTAACTAGCGGGACCAACACCGGGGAGCTGTTTTTT
TRBV2	TRBJ1-5	-	-	CASSGDSLGQPQHF	TGTGCCAGCAGTGGTGACAGTTTAGGTCAGCCCCAGCATTTT
TRBV18	TRBJ2-1	TRBD2	few	CASSGLAGGYQQFF	TGTGCCAGCTCAGGTCTAGCGGGGGGTTACCAGCAGTTCTTC
TRBV3-1/TRBV3-2	TRBJ1-3	-	-	CASSRTDGGNTIYF	TGTGCCAGCAGCCGAACCGACGGAGGAAACACCATATATTTT
TRBV24-1	TRBJ2-1	-	once	CATSDPIPTSSYNEQFF	TGTGCCACCAGTGATCCGATCCCCACGAGCTCCTACAATGAGCAGTTCTTC
TRBV29-1	TRBJ1-1	-	-	CSVRGGTEAFF	TGCAGCGTTAGGGGGGGCACTGAAGCTTTCTTT
TRBV6-5	TRBJ1-3	-	-	CASSPGTRGNTIYF	TGTGCCAGCAGTCCCGGGACACGCGGAAACACCATATATTTT
TRBV19	TRBJ1-5	TRBD1	-	CASSIPSGQGYQPQHF	TGTGCCAGTAGTATCCCATCCGGACAGGGTTATCAGCCCCAGCATTTT
TRBV5-1	TRBJ2-1	-	-	CASSLSHNEQFF	TGCGCCAGCAGCTTAAGCCACAATGAGCAGTTCTTC
TRBV3-1/TRBV3-2	TRBJ2-1	-	-	CASSQAPGGVNEQFF	TGTGCCAGCAGCCAAGCCCCTGGGGGTGTGAATGAGCAGTTCTTC
TRBV5-1	TRBJ2-1	-	-	CASSLDNEQFF	TGCGCCAGCAGCTTGGACAATGAGCAGTTCTTC
TRBV4-1	TRBJ1-2	-	-	CASSPSGTGEPLGYGYTF	TGCGCCAGCAGCCCCTCTGGGACGGGAGAACCCTTAGGCTATGGCTACACCTTC
TRBV5-1	TRBJ1-4	-	-	CASSPGDQGRLFF	TGCGCCAGCAGCCCTGGGGACCAGGGACGGCTGTTTTTT
TRBV25-1	TRBJ1-1	-	-	CASTETGYRTEAFF	TGTGCCAGCACGGAAACAGGGTACCGCACTGAAGCTTTCTTT
TRBV9	TRBJ2-3	TRBD2	-	CASSTSGWGTDTQYF	TGTGCCAGCAGCACTAGCGGTTGGGGCACAGATACGCAGTATTTT
TRBV16	TRBJ1-1	-	few	CASSRRTTEAFF	TGTGCCAGCAGCAGACGGACCACTGAAGCTTTCTTT
TRBV29-1	TRBJ2-2	TRBD1	-	CSVGDRGRGGGELFF	TGCAGCGTGGGTGACAGGGGGCGAGGAGGCGGGGAGCTGTTTTTT
TRBV5-6	TRBJ1-4	-	once	CASSLAGQRGIGVEKLFF	TGTGCCAGCAGCTTGGCCGGACAGCGGGGAATAGGTGTTGAAAAACTGTTTTTT
TRBV5-1	TRBJ2-1	TRBD2	-	CASSPPGLAGVGEQFF	TGCGCCAGCAGCCCACCTGGACTAGCGGGCGTTGGTGAGCAGTTCTTC
TRBV9	TRBJ1-2	-	-	CASSVDLRGSGDYGYTF	TGTGCCAGCAGCGTAGATCTGAGGGGGAGCGGGGACTATGGCTACACCTTC